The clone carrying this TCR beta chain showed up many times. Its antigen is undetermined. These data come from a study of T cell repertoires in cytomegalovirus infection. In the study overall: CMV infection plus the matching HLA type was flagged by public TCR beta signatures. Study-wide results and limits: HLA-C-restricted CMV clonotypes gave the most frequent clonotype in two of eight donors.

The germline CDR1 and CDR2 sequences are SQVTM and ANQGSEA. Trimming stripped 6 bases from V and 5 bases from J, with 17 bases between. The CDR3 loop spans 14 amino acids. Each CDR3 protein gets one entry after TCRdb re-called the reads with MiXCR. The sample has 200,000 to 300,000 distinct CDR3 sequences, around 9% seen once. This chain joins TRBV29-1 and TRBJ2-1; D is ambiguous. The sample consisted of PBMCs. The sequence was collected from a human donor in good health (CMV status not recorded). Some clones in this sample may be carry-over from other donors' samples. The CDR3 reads CSVLLASRDNEQFF. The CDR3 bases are TGCAGCGTCCTCCTTGCTTCTCGGGACAATGAGCAGTTCTTC.